This T cell receptor (beta chain) was found in a study of shared clonotypes between healthy human individuals. It was CD45RO-negative cells, positively selected for CCR7, that made up naive CD8 cells, with terminally differentiated effector memory CD45RA+ cells excluded. To note about this clone: The target antigen is unknown.

Study-level results: Across subsets, estimated richness was generally greater for naive than for memory populations.

Here immunoSEQ multiplex PCR was the method, and the copy in TCRdb shows in-frame clones only, minus some. Among around 2,000,000 clones, around 96% were seen once, and the ten largest hold 0.9% to 1.3%. Source material: naive CD8+ T cells sorted from blood. This TCR was sampled from a man between 18 and 29 years old in good health.

CDR3 in DNA: TGTGCCAGCAGCCACCTAAGGGCCCTAACGGGTGAAGAGACCCAGTACTTC. It translates to CASSHLRALTGEETQYF. The chain couples TRBV14 to TRBJ2-5; D is ambiguous. Germline V gene lookup returns CDR1 SGHDN and CDR2 FVKESK. The CDR3 has 17 amino acids. The V end lost 3 bases, the J end lost 3 bases, and 20 bases lay between the germline ends. Variable domain in full (rest from reference TRBV14 and TRBJ2-5): EAGVTQFPSHSVIEKGQTVTLRCDPISGHDNLYWYRRVMGKEIKFLLHFVKESKQDESGMPNNRFLAERTGGTYSTLKVQPAELEDSGVYFCASSHLRALTGEETQYFGPGTRLLVL.